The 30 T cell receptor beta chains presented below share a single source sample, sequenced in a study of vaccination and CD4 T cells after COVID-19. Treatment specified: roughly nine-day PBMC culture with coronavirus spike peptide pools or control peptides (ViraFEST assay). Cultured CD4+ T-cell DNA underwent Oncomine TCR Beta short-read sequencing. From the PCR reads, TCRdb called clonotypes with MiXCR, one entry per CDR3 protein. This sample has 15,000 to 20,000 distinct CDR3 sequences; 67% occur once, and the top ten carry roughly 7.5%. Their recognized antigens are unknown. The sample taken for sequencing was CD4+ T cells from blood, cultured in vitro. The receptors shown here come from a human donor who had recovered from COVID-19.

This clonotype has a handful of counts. CDR3 nucleotide sequence: TGTGCCACCAGCAGAGATTATAGGGGGGCGCAGGGGGAGCAGTACTTC. Translated, it gives CATSRDYRGAQGEQYF. The chain links TRBV15 to TRBJ2-7; D may correspond to TRBD1 or TRBD2 (6 bases each). The V gene's germline CDR1 is LNHNV and CDR2 YYDKDF (reference sequence). This CDR3 has 16 amino acids. Trimming took off 0 bases at V and 7 bases at J, with 19 bases between the two ends.

The CDR3 protein is CASSLKWGAGVKTGELFF. The DNA of the CDR3 is TGTGCCAGCAGCTTAAAATGGGGAGCGGGAGTTAAAACCGGGGAGCTGTTTTTT. J is TRBJ2-2 and V is TRBV7-2; TRBD2 agrees at 8 bases. V was clipped by 2 bases and J by 5 bases; unmatched bases: 13. Germline V gives CDR1 SGHTA, CDR2 FQGNSA. The CDR3 consists of 18 residues. Using reference TRBV7-2 and TRBJ2-2 for the parts outside the CDR3, the full variable domain is GAGVSQSPSNKVTEKGKDVELRCDPISGHTALYWYRQSLGQGLEFLIYFQGNSAPDKSGLPSDRFSAERTGGSVSTLTIQRTQQEDSAVYLCASSLKWGAGVKTGELFFGEGSRLTVL.

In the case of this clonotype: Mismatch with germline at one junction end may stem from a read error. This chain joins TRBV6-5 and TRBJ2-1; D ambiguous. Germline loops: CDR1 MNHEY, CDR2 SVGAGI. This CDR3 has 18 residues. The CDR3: CASSYSFSPTRSSNEQFF. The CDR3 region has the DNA TGTGCCAGCAGTTACTCGTTTTCCCCGACCAGGTCCTCCAATGAGCAGTTCTTC.

The CDR3 sequence: CATSRGGGSQETQYF. For the CDR3, the DNA is TGTGCCACCAGCAGAGGAGGCGGGAGCCAAGAGACCCAGTACTTC. The rearrangement joins TRBV15 to TRBJ2-5; 7 bases fit TRBD2. The CDR3 spans 15 residues. Losses at the gene ends were 1 base for V and 1 base for J; bases not matched to a gene: 3. Germline CDR1 LNHNV, CDR2 YYDKDF (reference sequence).

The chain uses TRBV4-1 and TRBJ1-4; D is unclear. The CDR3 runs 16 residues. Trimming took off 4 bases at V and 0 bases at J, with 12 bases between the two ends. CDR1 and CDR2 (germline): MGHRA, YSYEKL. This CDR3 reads CASSPRRDATNEKLFF. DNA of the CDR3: TGCGCCAGCAGCCCCAGGAGAGACGCAACTAATGAAAAACTGTTTTTT.

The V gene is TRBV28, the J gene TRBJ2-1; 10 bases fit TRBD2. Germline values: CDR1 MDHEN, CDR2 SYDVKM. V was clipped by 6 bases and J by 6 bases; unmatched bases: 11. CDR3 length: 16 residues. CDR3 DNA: TGTGCCAGCAGCCCAGCCACTAGCGGGAAGGCCAATGAGCAGTTCTTC. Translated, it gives CASSPATSGKANEQFF.

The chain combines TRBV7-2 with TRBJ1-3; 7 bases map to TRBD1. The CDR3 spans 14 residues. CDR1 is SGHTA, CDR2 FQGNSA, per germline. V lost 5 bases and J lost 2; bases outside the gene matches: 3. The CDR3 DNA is TGTGCCAGCAGCCCCAGGGGGACTGGAAACACCATATATTTT. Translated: CASSPRGTGNTIYF.

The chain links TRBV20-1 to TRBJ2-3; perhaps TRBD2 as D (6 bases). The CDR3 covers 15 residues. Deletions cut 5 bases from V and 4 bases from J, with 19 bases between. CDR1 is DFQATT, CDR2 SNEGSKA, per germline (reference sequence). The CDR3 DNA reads TGCAGTGCTTCCAACGTCGGAGGGAGTGCAGATACGCAGTATTTT. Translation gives CSASNVGGSADTQYF.

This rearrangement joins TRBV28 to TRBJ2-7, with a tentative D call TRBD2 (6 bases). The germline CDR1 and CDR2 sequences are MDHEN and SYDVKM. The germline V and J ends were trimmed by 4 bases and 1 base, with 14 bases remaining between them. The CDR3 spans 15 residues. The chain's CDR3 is CASSSPGTASYEQYF. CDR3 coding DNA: TGTGCCAGCAGTTCTCCCGGGACTGCGTCCTACGAGCAGTACTTC.

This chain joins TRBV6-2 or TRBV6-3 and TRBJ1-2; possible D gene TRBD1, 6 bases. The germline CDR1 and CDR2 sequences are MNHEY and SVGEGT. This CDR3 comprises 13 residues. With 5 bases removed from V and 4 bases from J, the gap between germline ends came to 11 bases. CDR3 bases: TGTGCCAGCAGTCTGACAGGCCTCTATGGCTACACCTTC. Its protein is CASSLTGLYGYTF.

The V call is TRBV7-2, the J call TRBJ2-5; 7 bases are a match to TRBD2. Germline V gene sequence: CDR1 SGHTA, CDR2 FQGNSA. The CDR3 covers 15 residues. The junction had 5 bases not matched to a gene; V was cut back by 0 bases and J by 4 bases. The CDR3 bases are TGTGCCAGCAGCTTAGCGGGAGGGCCAGTAGAGACCCAGTACTTC. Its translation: CASSLAGGPVETQYF.

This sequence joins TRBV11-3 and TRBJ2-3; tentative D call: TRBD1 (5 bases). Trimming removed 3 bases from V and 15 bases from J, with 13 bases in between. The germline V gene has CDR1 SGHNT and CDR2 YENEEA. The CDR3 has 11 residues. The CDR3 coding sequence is TGTGCCAGCAGCTTGGCAGGGTTTCTTTATTTT. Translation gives CASSLAGFLYF.

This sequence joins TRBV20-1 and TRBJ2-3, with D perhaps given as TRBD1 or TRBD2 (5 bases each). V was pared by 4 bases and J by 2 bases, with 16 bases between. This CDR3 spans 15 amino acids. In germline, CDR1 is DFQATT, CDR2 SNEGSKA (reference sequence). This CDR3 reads CSAIRQRGLTDTQYF. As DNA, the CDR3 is TGCAGTGCTATCCGCCAGAGGGGCCTCACAGATACGCAGTATTTT.

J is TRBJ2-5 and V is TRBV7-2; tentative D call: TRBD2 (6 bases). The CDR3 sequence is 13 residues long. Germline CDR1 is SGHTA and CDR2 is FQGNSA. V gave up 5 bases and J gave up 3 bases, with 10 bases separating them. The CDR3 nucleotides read TGTGCCAGCAGCCCCAAGCGGGAAGAGACCCAGTACTTC. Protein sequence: CASSPKREETQYF.

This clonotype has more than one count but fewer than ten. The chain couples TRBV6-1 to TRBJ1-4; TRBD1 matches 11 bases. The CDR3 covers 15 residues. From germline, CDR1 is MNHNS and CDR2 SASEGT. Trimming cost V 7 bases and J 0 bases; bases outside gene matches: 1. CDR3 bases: TGTGCCAGCAAGGGACAGGGGGCAACTAATGAAAAACTGTTTTTT. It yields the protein CASKGQGATNEKLFF.

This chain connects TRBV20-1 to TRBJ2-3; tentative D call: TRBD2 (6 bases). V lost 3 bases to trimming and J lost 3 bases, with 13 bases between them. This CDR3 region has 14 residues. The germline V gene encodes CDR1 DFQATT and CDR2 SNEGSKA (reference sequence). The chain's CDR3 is CSARDYDSTDTQYF. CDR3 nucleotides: TGCAGTGCTAGGGACTACGACTCTACAGATACGCAGTATTTT.

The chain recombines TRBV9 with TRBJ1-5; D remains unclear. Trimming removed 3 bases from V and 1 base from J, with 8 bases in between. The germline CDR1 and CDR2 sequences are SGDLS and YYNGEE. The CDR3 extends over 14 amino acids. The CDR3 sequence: CASSDGPSNQPQHF. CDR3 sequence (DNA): TGTGCCAGCAGCGACGGTCCCAGCAATCAGCCCCAGCATTTT.

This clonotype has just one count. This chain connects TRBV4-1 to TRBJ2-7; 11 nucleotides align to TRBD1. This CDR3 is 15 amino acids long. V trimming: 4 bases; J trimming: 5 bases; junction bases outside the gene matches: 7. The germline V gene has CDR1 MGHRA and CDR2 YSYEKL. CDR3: CASSRVDRGRHEQYF. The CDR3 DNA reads TGCGCCAGCAGCCGGGTGGACAGGGGGCGTCACGAGCAGTACTTC.

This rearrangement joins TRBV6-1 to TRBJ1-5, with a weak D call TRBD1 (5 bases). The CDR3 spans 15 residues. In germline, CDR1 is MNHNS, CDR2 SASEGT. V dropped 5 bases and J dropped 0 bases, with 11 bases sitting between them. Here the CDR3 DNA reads TGTGCCAGCAGTCGGACACGTTATAGCAATCAGCCCCAGCATTTT. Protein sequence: CASSRTRYSNQPQHF.

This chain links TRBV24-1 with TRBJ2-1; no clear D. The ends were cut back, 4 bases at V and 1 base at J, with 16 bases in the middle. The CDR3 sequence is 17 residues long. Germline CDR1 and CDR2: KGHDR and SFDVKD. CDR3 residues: CATSESGSYRSYNEQFF. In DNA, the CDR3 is TGTGCCACCAGTGAGTCCGGGTCCTACAGATCCTACAATGAGCAGTTCTTC.

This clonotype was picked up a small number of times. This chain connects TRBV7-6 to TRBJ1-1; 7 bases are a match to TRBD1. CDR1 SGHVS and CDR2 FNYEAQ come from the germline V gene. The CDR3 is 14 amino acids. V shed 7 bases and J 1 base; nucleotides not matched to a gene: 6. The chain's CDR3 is CASTARQGNTEAFF. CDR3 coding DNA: TGTGCCAGCACCGCTAGACAGGGGAACACTGAAGCTTTCTTT.

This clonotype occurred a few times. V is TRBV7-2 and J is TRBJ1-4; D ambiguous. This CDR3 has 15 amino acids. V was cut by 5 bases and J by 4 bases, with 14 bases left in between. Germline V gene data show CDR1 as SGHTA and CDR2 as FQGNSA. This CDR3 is CASSVSTAFNEKLFF. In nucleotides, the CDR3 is TGTGCCAGCAGCGTGTCTACAGCCTTTAATGAAAAACTGTTTTTT.

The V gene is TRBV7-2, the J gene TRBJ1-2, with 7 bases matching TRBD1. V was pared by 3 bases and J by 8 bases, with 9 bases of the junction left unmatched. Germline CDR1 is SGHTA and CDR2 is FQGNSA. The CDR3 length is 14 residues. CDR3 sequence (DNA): TGTGCCAGCAGCTTCAACGACAGGGTATCGGGCTACACCTTC. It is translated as CASSFNDRVSGYTF. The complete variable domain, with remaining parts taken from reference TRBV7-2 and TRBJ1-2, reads GAGVSQSPSNKVTEKGKDVELRCDPISGHTALYWYRQSLGQGLEFLIYFQGNSAPDKSGLPSDRFSAERTGGSVSTLTIQRTQQEDSAVYLCASSFNDRVSGYTFGSGTRLTVV.

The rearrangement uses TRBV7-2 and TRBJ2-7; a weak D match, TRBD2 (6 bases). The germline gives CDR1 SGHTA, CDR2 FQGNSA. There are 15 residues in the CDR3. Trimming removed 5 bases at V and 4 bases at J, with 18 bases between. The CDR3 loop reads CASSLQLGRGYEQYF. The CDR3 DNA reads TGTGCCAGCAGCCTCCAACTCGGGCGGGGTTACGAGCAGTACTTC.

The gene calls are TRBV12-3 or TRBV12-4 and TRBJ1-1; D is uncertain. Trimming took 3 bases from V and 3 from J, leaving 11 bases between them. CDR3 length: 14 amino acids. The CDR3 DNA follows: TGTGCCAGCAGTTTGCTACGGCGGGACACTGAAGCTTTCTTT. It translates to CASSLLRRDTEAFF.

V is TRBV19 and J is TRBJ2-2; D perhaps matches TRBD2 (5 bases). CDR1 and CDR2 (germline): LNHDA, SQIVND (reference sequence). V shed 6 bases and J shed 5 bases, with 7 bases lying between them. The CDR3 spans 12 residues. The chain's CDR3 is CASRTGTGELFF. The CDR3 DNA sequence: TGTGCCAGTAGGACGGGGACCGGGGAGCTGTTTTTT.

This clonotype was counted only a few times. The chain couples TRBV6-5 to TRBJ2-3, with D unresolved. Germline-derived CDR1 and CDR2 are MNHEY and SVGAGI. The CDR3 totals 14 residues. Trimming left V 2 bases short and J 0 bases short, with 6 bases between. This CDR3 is CASSYQISTDTQYF. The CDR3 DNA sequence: TGTGCCAGCAGTTACCAAATAAGCACAGATACGCAGTATTTT.

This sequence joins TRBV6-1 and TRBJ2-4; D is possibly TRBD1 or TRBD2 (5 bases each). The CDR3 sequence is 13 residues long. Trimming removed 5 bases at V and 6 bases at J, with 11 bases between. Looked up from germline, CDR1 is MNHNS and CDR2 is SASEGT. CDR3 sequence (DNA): TGTGCCAGCAGTCGGGACGACCTAAACATTCAGTACTTC. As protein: CASSRDDLNIQYF.

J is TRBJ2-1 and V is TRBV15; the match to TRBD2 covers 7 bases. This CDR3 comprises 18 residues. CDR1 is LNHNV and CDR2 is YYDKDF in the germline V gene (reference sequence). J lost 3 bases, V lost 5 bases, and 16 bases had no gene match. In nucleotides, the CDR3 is TGTGCCACCAGCGGAGTAACTTTACTAGCGAATTTCTACAATGAGCAGTTCTTC. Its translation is CATSGVTLLANFYNEQFF.

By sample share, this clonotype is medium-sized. CDR3 loop: CASSPHRGSGRGAKNIQYF. DNA of the CDR3: TGTGCCAGCAGCCCCCACCGTGGTTCAGGGCGTGGGGCCAAAAACATTCAGTACTTC. V is TRBV7-9 and J is TRBJ2-4; TRBD1 might be the D (5 bases). V gave up 5 bases and J gave up 1 base, with 24 bases separating them. This CDR3 has 19 residues. Germline CDR1 is SEHNR and CDR2 is FQNEAQ (reference sequence).